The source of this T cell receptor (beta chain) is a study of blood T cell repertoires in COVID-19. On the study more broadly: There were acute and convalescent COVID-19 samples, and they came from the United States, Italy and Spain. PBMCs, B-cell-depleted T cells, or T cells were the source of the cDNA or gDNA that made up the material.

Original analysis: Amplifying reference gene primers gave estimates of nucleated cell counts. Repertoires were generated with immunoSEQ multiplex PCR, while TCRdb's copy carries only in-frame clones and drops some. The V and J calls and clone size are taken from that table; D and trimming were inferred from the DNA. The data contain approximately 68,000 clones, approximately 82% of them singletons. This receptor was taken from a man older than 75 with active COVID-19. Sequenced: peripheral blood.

CDR3 coding DNA: TGTGCCAGCAGCTTACTTAGGGGCAATGAGCAGTTCTTC. It encodes CASSLLRGNEQFF. The J gene is TRBJ2-1, the V gene TRBV7-2, with D maybe TRBD1 (5 bases). V was trimmed by 2 bases and J by 6 bases, leaving 8 bases between them. The CDR3 is 13 residues long. CDR1 and CDR2 from the germline V gene are SGHTA and FQGNSA. Full variable domain (rest looked up from reference TRBV7-2 and TRBJ2-1): GAGVSQSPSNKVTEKGKDVELRCDPISGHTALYWYRQSLGQGLEFLIYFQGNSAPDKSGLPSDRFSAERTGGSVSTLTIQRTQQEDSAVYLCASSLLRGNEQFFGPGTRLTVL.